These 29 T cell receptor beta chains originate from one sample sequenced in a study of Graves' ophthalmopathy and Graves' hyperthyroidism. Investigators amplified TCR beta CDR3 regions from RNA transcripts. After a first-round RT-PCR with HTBI primers, a second-round multiplex PCR was run. TCRdb fed the multiplex PCR reads into MiXCR, producing one record per CDR3 protein. The sample consists of about 210,000 distinct CDR3 sequences, 25% to 30% of them appearing once. Sample: peripheral blood. These TCRs come from a man aged 50-59 years with Graves' ophthalmopathy.

This clonotype was counted at least ten times. CDR3 protein: CASSYVDRNQPQHF. The CDR3 DNA reads TGTGCCAGCAGTTACGTGGACAGGAATCAGCCCCAGCATTTT. The chain has TRBV6-2 or TRBV6-3 and TRBJ1-5; 7 bases are shared with TRBD1. With V trimmed by 2 bases and J by 4 bases, 2 bases remained unmatched. Germline CDR1 is MNHEY and CDR2 is SVGEGT. This CDR3 is built from 14 residues.

The CDR3, as DNA: TGTGCCAGCAGTTTATCAGGGATGGGCTACGAGCAGTACTTC. It yields the protein CASSLSGMGYEQYF. V usage is TRBV12-3 or TRBV12-4 and J usage is TRBJ2-7; a weak D match, TRBD1 (5 bases). The V end lost 2 bases, the J end lost 3 bases, and 11 bases lay between the germline ends. The CDR3 sequence is 14 residues long.

This clonotype has ten or more counts. V usage is TRBV7-2 and J usage is TRBJ2-7; D is possibly TRBD1 (6 bases). V lost 5 bases to trimming and J lost 0 bases, with 11 bases between them. The germline V gene has CDR1 SGHTA and CDR2 FQGNSA. This CDR3 region has 14 residues. CDR3 nucleotides: TGTGCCAGCAGCCCGGGACAAAGCTCCTACGAGCAGTACTTC. Amino acids: CASSPGQSSYEQYF.

J is TRBJ1-1 and V is TRBV6-2 or TRBV6-3, with D tentatively TRBD1 (5 bases). Germline V gene lookup returns CDR1 MNHEY and CDR2 SVGEGT. With 7 bases removed from V and 5 bases from J, the gap between germline ends came to 11 bases. The CDR3 has 12 residues. DNA of the CDR3: TGTGCCAGCAATGATTGGGGGACTGAAGCTTTCTTT. It specifies CASNDWGTEAFF.

This clonotype appeared many times. The chain has TRBV27 and TRBJ1-6; TRBD1 might be the D (6 bases). In germline, CDR1 is MNHEY, CDR2 SMNVEV (reference sequence). V was pared by 6 bases and J by 5 bases, with 11 bases between. The CDR3 is 14 residues long. In DNA, the CDR3 is TGTGCCAGCAGGATGGGACATAATAATTCACCCCTCCACTTT. Protein: CASRMGHNNSPLHF.

This clonotype was picked up many times. This chain uses TRBV20-1 with TRBJ2-7; D is uncertain. The V and J ends lost 4 bases and 0 bases respectively, with 7 bases between them. The CDR3 extends over 12 amino acids. Looked up from germline, CDR1 is DFQATT and CDR2 is SNEGSKA (reference sequence). This CDR3 reads CSANPSSYEQYF. The DNA of the CDR3 is TGCAGTGCTAATCCCAGCTCCTACGAGCAGTACTTC.

The chain links TRBV7-2 to TRBJ1-1; the D gene is possibly TRBD1 (6 bases). CDR1 is SGHTA, CDR2 FQGNSA, per germline. Between the trimmed V and J ends, which lost 5 bases and 1 base, there was a span of 14 bases. The CDR3 totals 15 residues. CDR3 amino acids: CASSPPGAGNTEAFF. DNA of the CDR3: TGTGCCAGCAGCCCCCCGGGGGCGGGGAACACTGAAGCTTTCTTT.

This clonotype was seen many times. The chain uses TRBV28 and TRBJ2-7, with TRBD2 matching 12 bases. After removal of 1 base from V and 2 bases from J, the junction contained 21 bases not matched to a gene. The CDR3 is made up of 22 amino acids. Germline assignment: CDR1 MDHEN and CDR2 SYDVKM. CDR3 DNA sequence: TGTGCCAGCAGTTTATATCCGAGGTTCGGACTAGCGGGATCTTCTCTCCCCTACGAGCAGTACTTC. Its protein is CASSLYPRFGLAGSSLPYEQYF.

The chain carries TRBV4-2 and TRBJ2-7, with 7 bases matching TRBD2. Losses at the gene ends were 4 bases for V and 1 base for J; bases not matched to a gene: 7. The CDR3 sequence is 15 residues long. CDR1 and CDR2 (germline): LGHNA, YNFKEQ. CDR3 sequence (DNA): TGTGCCAGCAGCCCACTGGGAGGGCCTTCCTACGAGCAGTACTTC. It translates to CASSPLGGPSYEQYF.

This clonotype has a count of ten or more. This rearrangement joins TRBV6-1 to TRBJ1-1; D not certain. Germline V gene data show CDR1 as MNHNS and CDR2 as SASEGT. The CDR3 consists of 15 residues. Trimming stripped 7 bases from V and 0 bases from J, with 15 bases between. In DNA, the CDR3 is TGTGCCAGCAATAAAGACGGGGTTTTGAACACTGAAGCTTTCTTT. Amino acid sequence: CASNKDGVLNTEAFF.

This clonotype has at least ten counts. The chain recombines TRBV6-1 with TRBJ1-5; D call uncertain. The ends were cut back, 6 bases at V and 0 bases at J, with 12 bases in the middle. Germline CDR1 and CDR2: MNHNS and SASEGT. This CDR3 is 15 amino acids long. The CDR3: CASRETPNSNQPQHF. The CDR3, as DNA: TGTGCCAGCAGGGAAACTCCAAATAGCAATCAGCCCCAGCATTTT.

Many counts were recorded for this clonotype. This chain links TRBV27 with TRBJ2-7; TRBD2 matches at 12 bases. CDR1 MNHEY and CDR2 SMNVEV come from the germline V gene (reference sequence). The ends lost 1 base at V and 5 bases at J; junction bases unmatched: 9. The CDR3 is 17 amino acids. The CDR3 DNA follows: TGTGCCAGCAGTTTATGGGCCGGGACTAGCGGGTCGCACGAGCAGTACTTC. Amino acids: CASSLWAGTSGSHEQYF.

There are many counts of this clonotype. The chain employs TRBV10-1 and TRBJ2-7, with 8 bases aligning to TRBD1. J gave up 5 bases and V 3 bases, and 6 bases lay outside the gene matches. CDR3 length equals 14 residues. Germline CDR1 and CDR2: WNHNN and SYGVQD (reference sequence). The CDR3 bases are TGCGCCAGCAGTGAAAGGACAGGGAAACACGAGCAGTACTTC. Residues: CASSERTGKHEQYF.

J is TRBJ1-2 and V is TRBV12-3 or TRBV12-4; D ambiguous. CDR3 length equals 15 residues. The germline V and J ends were trimmed by 1 base and 8 bases, with 17 bases remaining between them. The CDR3 protein is CASSLGGRVLEGYTF. CDR3 DNA: TGTGCCAGCAGTTTAGGCGGAAGGGTTTTGGAAGGCTACACCTTC.

This clonotype has at least ten counts. Relative to the germline gene, one junction end is altered; a read error may explain this. The V and J genes are TRBV11-3 and TRBJ2-7; TRBD1 agrees at 7 bases. This CDR3 contains 15 residues. The germline gives CDR1 SGHNT, CDR2 YENEEA. The chain's CDR3 is CASSSGQRLTYEQCF. The CDR3 DNA reads TGTGCCAGCAGCTCGGGACAGCGCCTCACCTACGAGCAGTGCTTC. The full variable domain, completed using reference TRBV11-3 and TRBJ2-7, is EAGVVQSPRYKIIEKKQPVAFWCNPISGHNTLYWYLQNLGQGPELLIRYENEEAVDDSQLPKDRFSAERLKGVDSTLKIQPAELGDSAVYLCASSSGQRLTYEQCFGPGTRLTVT.

Many counts were recorded for this clonotype. The chain has TRBV29-1 and TRBJ2-4, with D unresolved. The V gene lost 7 bases and the J gene lost 2 bases, with 12 bases spanning the gap. The CDR3 length is 13 residues. Germline-derived CDR1 and CDR2 are SQVTM and ANQGSEA. The CDR3 DNA reads as TGCAGCGCCTCGGATGGACCCAAAAACATTCAGTACTTC. It is translated as CSASDGPKNIQYF. The variable domain in full, with the rest retrieved from reference TRBV29-1 and TRBJ2-4, is SAVISQKPSRDICQRGTSLTIQCQVDSQVTMMFWYRQQPGQSLTLIATANQGSEATYESGFVIDKFPISRPNLTFSTLTVSNMSPEDSSIYLCSASDGPKNIQYFGAGTRLSVL.

This clonotype was counted a single time. The genes are TRBV6-1 and TRBJ2-7, with TRBD1 as a possible D gene (6 bases). V was cut by 8 bases and J by 2 bases, with 16 bases left in between. The CDR3 is 14 residues long. Germline V gives CDR1 MNHNS, CDR2 SASEGT. In nucleotides, the CDR3 is TGTGCCAGCCCTCTTCAGGGGTACCCCTACGAGCAGTACTTC. Its translation is CASPLQGYPYEQYF.

The J gene is TRBJ2-2, the V gene TRBV7-2; D gene uncertain. CDR1 is SGHTA, CDR2 FQGNSA, per germline. Trimming took 3 bases from V and 0 from J, leaving 5 bases between them. This CDR3 spans 14 amino acids. The CDR3: CASSFNTNTGELFF. DNA of the CDR3: TGTGCCAGCAGCTTTAACACGAACACCGGGGAGCTGTTTTTT.

This chain connects TRBV6-5 to TRBJ1-6; the match to TRBD1 covers 9 bases. The junction had 5 bases not matched to a gene; V was cut back by 2 bases and J by 0 bases. Germline-derived CDR1 and CDR2 are MNHEY and SVGAGI. The CDR3 runs to 18 residues. CDR3 DNA sequence: TGTGCCAGCAGTTACGACAGGGGGACCAGCTCCTATAATTCACCCCTCCACTTT. Translation gives CASSYDRGTSSYNSPLHF.

This clonotype was observed many times. The chain couples TRBV7-9 to TRBJ2-5, with D uncertain. V was cut by 3 bases and J by 2 bases, with 13 bases left in between. There are 15 residues in the CDR3. The V gene's germline CDR1 is SEHNR and CDR2 FQNEAQ (reference sequence). CDR3 in amino acids: CASSFPLDGQETQYF. As DNA, the CDR3 is TGTGCCAGCAGCTTCCCACTTGACGGACAAGAGACCCAGTACTTC.

The sample holds many counts of this clonotype. The chain combines TRBV3-1 with TRBJ1-5; D is unresolved. CDR1 and CDR2 from the germline V gene are LGHDT and YNNKEL (reference sequence). CDR3 size: 15 residues. Trimming stripped 1 base from V and 7 bases from J, with 14 bases between. The CDR3 region is CASSQGAALGQPQHF. CDR3 bases: TGTGCCAGCAGCCAAGGCGCGGCCCTGGGACAGCCCCAGCATTTT. The full variable domain, with the rest looked up from reference TRBV3-1 and TRBJ1-5, is DTAVSQTPKYLVTQMGNDKSIKCEQNLGHDTMYWYKQDSKKFLKIMFSYNNKELIINETVPNRFSPKSPDKAHLNLHINSLELGDSAVYFCASSQGAALGQPQHFGDGTRLSIL.

This rearrangement joins TRBV6-1 to TRBJ1-6, with 8 bases identical to TRBD1. Germline-derived CDR1 and CDR2 are MNHNS and SASEGT. V shed 10 bases, J shed 3 bases, and the junction held 11 bases outside the gene matches. The CDR3 extends over 16 amino acids. The CDR3 DNA reads as TGTGCCACGAGAGGACAGACAGGGGACTATAATTCACCCCTCCACTTT. Encoded protein: CATRGQTGDYNSPLHF.

This chain connects TRBV27 to TRBJ2-5, with D perhaps TRBD2 (6 bases). Per germline, CDR1 MNHEY and CDR2 SMNVEV (reference sequence). The V and J ends lost 5 bases and 1 base respectively, with 17 bases between them. The CDR3 has 16 amino acids. The CDR3 here is CASSRPSAGLQETQYF. The DNA of the CDR3 is TGTGCCAGCAGTCGACCGTCCGCGGGACTCCAAGAGACCCAGTACTTC.

This clonotype was counted ten times or more. The V gene is TRBV6-5, the J gene TRBJ1-5; D might be TRBD1 (6 bases). In germline, CDR1 is MNHEY, CDR2 SVGAGI. The V end lost 0 bases, the J end lost 1 base, and 13 bases lay between the germline ends. This CDR3 is built from 17 residues. This CDR3 reads CASSYSSSQGSNQPQHF. The CDR3 DNA sequence: TGTGCCAGCAGTTACTCGAGCTCACAGGGCAGCAATCAGCCCCAGCATTTT.

The chain joins TRBV6-2 or TRBV6-3 to TRBJ1-1; D is uncertain. The CDR3 is 13 residues long. CDR1 is MNHEY and CDR2 is SVGEGT in the germline V gene. Trimming pared 7 bases from V and 3 bases from J, leaving 12 bases between. CDR3 protein: CASTLSAYTEAFF. The CDR3 DNA reads TGTGCCAGCACCCTCTCGGCGTACACTGAAGCTTTCTTT.

This clonotype was recorded at least ten times. The gene calls are TRBV19 and TRBJ2-7; D remains ambiguous. V lost 6 bases and J lost 4, with 13 bases in between. Germline loops: CDR1 LNHDA, CDR2 SQIVND (reference sequence). The length of the CDR3 is 13 residues. The CDR3 nucleotides are TGTGCCAGTAGCTACTTGACCGATTACGAGCAGTACTTC. As protein: CASSYLTDYEQYF.

This clonotype occurred many times. The V and J genes are TRBV7-2 and TRBJ2-7, with D possibly TRBD1 on 5 matching bases. Germline CDR1 is SGHTA and CDR2 is FQGNSA. V lost 7 bases and J 4 bases, leaving 17 bases between the germline ends. The CDR3 has 14 amino acids. The CDR3 nucleotides are TGTGCCAGCACCCAGGGATCCTCGAATTACGAGCAGTACTTC. As protein: CASTQGSSNYEQYF.

This clonotype was seen many times. J is TRBJ1-2 and V is TRBV6-6; perhaps TRBD1 as D (5 bases). The CDR3 length is 13 residues. V gave up 0 bases and J gave up 6 bases, with 8 bases separating them. Germline V gene sequence: CDR1 MNHNY, CDR2 SVGAGI (reference sequence). In DNA, the CDR3 is TGTGCCAGCAGTTACTCTGCCAGGGATGGCTACACCTTC. Encoded protein: CASSYSARDGYTF.

This rearrangement joins TRBV2 to TRBJ1-6; tentatively, D is TRBD1 (6 bases). The germline V and J ends were trimmed by 7 bases and 7 bases, with 14 bases remaining between them. Germline V gives CDR1 SNHLY, CDR2 FYNNEI. The CDR3 totals 14 residues. The CDR3 nucleotides are TGTGCCAGCAACCGCGACAGGCAAAATTCACCCCTCCACTTT. It codes for CASNRDRQNSPLHF. The variable domain in full, completed from reference TRBV2 and TRBJ1-6, reads EPEVTQTPSHQVTQMGQEVILRCVPISNHLYFYWYRQILGQKVEFLVSFYNNEISEKSEIFDDQFSVERPDGSNFTLKIRSTKLEDSAMYFCASNRDRQNSPLHFGNGTRLTVT.